The source of this T cell receptor (beta chain) is a study of CD8 T cells in Susac syndrome. Background on the study: At the time their blood was drawn, patients with Susac syndrome were either therapy-naive, on corticosteroids (with some of them also receiving intravenous immunoglobulin), or on intravenous immunoglobulin alone.

Patients having Susac syndrome satisfied recently defined diagnostic criteria for definite or probable disease. TEMRA cells were FACS-enriched, and CD8+ and CD4+ T cells were isolated negatively. Study results and caveats: Regarding the TCR sequencing and HLA analysis, the study admitted that a relatively small number of individuals were involved.

Turning to this clonotype: What it recognizes is unknown.

Germline assignment: CDR1 MNHEY and CDR2 SVGAGI. The CDR3 sequence is 14 residues long. Trimming cost V 5 bases and J 7 bases; bases outside gene matches: 6. RNA, at about 0.5 to 1 ug, was reverse transcribed with random hexamers. TCRdb reprocessed the immunoSEQ multiplex PCR reads with MiXCR, giving one entry per CDR3 protein. The sample yields around 69,000 distinct CDR3 sequences, approximately 93% seen once. This sequence originates from a human donor with Susac syndrome. The sample was CD8+ T cells from PBMCs. The chain uses TRBV6-5 and TRBJ2-1; 9 positions agree with TRBD2. The CDR3 coding sequence is TGTGCCAGCAGTCTCGGACTAGCGCCTAATGAGCAGTTCTTC. Encoded protein: CASSLGLAPNEQFF.